The 10 T cell receptor beta chains listed next were all sequenced from one sample in a study of OX40 agonist ivuxolimab in advanced cancers. The method was immunoSEQ multiplex PCR; TCRdb's version includes in-frame clones alone and lacks a portion of them. The data hold around 80,000 clones, with roughly 92% observed a single time. Sequenced here: CD4+ or CD8+ T cells sorted from blood, sampled in a trial of the OX40 agonist ivuxolimab. These TCRs come from an adult with an advanced solid tumor such as melanoma, head and neck, liver or kidney cancer.

The J gene is TRBJ2-7, the V gene TRBV30; TRBD1 might be the D (7 bases). V lost 0 bases and J lost 5, with 23 bases in between. The length of the CDR3 is 17 residues. Germline V gene data show CDR1 as GTSNPN and CDR2 as SVGIG (reference sequence). The CDR3 region is CAWSVARTNRGGDEQYF. DNA of the CDR3: TGTGCCTGGAGTGTGGCTCGCACGAACAGGGGAGGCGACGAGCAGTACTTC.

This clone came up once. J is TRBJ2-2 and V is TRBV7-2; 14 nucleotides agree with TRBD2. The CDR3 runs to 16 residues. Germline V gene data show CDR1 as SGHTA and CDR2 as FQGNSA. Trimming at V came to 4 bases and at J to 7 bases, leaving 5 bases not matched to a gene. CDR3 protein: CASSWGLAGAVGELFF. CDR3 bases: TGTGCCAGCAGCTGGGGACTAGCGGGAGCGGTCGGGGAGCTGTTTTTT.

The gene calls are TRBV7-9 and TRBJ1-1; 8 bases line up with TRBD1. The CDR3 has 15 residues. CDR1 SEHNR and CDR2 FQNEAQ come from the germline V gene (reference sequence). V trimming: 4 bases; J trimming: 4 bases; junction bases outside the gene matches: 8. This CDR3 is CASSSDRGVSTEAFF. The CDR3 DNA reads as TGTGCCAGCAGCTCCGACAGGGGCGTGAGCACTGAAGCTTTCTTT.

V usage is TRBV19 and J usage is TRBJ1-6; D is undetermined. The CDR3 totals 15 residues. The V gene lost 3 bases and the J gene lost 10 bases, with 16 bases spanning the gap. The germline V gene encodes CDR1 LNHDA and CDR2 SQIVND (reference sequence). CDR3 region: CASSMTRAFESPLHF. CDR3 sequence (DNA): TGTGCCAGTAGTATGACAAGGGCTTTCGAATCACCCCTCCACTTT.

The rearrangement uses TRBV6-5 and TRBJ2-5; D perhaps matches TRBD1 (6 bases). Trimming stripped 8 bases from V and 2 bases from J, with 18 bases between. This CDR3 contains 15 residues. CDR1 MNHEY and CDR2 SVGAGI come from the germline V gene. Written as DNA, the CDR3 is TGTGCCAGCCAACAGGGTAGGATACCTCAAGAGACCCAGTACTTC. Amino acid sequence: CASQQGRIPQETQYF.

For this clone: In the same sample, other DNA sequences code for this CDR3. The chain has TRBV30 and TRBJ2-7; D gene ambiguous. The CDR3 is 12 residues long. V gave up 3 bases and J gave up 4 bases, with 10 bases separating them. The germline V gene encodes CDR1 GTSNPN and CDR2 SVGIG (reference sequence). The DNA of the CDR3 is TGTGCCTGGAGCCTCTTTCTTTACGAGCAGTACTTC. Amino acid sequence: CAWSLFLYEQYF.

The chain combines TRBV6-1 with TRBJ2-2, with D possibly being TRBD1 (6 bases). V lost 3 bases to trimming and J lost 10 bases, with 21 bases between them. The CDR3 loop spans 16 amino acids. The germline V gene encodes CDR1 MNHNS and CDR2 SASEGT. The chain's CDR3 is CASSEGRQGHREELFF. CDR3 DNA: TGTGCCAGCAGTGAGGGTCGGCAGGGGCATCGGGAGGAGCTGTTTTTT.

The V gene is TRBV23-1, the J gene TRBJ1-5; D gene uncertain. TRBV23-1 is marked as an open reading frame, function uncertain. Trimming left V 2 bases short and J 6 bases short, with 8 bases between. The CDR3 spans 13 residues. CDR3 sequence: CASSQPPAQPQHF. The CDR3 DNA reads as TGCGCCAGCAGTCAACCCCCCGCTCAGCCCCAGCATTTT.

The chain is built from TRBV10-2 and TRBJ1-2; 8 bases map to TRBD1. CDR1 is WSHSY and CDR2 is SAAADI in the germline V gene. V lost 7 bases to trimming and J lost 7 bases; unmatched junction nucleotides: 8. The CDR3 has 13 residues. CDR3 in amino acids: CASTKDRESGYTF. CDR3 sequence (DNA): TGCGCCAGCACTAAGGACAGGGAAAGTGGCTACACCTTC.

The V call is TRBV9, the J call TRBJ2-2; 9 positions match TRBD2. The junction had 8 bases not matched to a gene; V was cut back by 7 bases and J by 4 bases. The CDR3 length is 15 residues. Germline CDR1 SGDLS, CDR2 YYNGEE. DNA for the CDR3: TGTGCCAGCGGTTCTAGCGGGATGGGCACCGGGGAGCTGTTTTTT. The encoded protein is CASGSSGMGTGELFF.